These T cell receptor beta chains were read from a single sample in a study of PD-1 blockade in classical Hodgkin lymphoma. This table comes from immunoSEQ multiplex PCR, and its TCRdb copy is limited to in-frame clones, with some not included. The repertoire holds about 14,000 clones, with roughly 77% as singletons. This specimen was peripheral blood mononuclear cells (PBMCs), taken at baseline. The source of these receptors is a human donor with classical Hodgkin lymphoma. The CDR3 runs from the conserved cysteine through the conserved F or W. Fields, in order: D gene, clone size, V gene, J gene, CDR3 DNA, CDR3 protein. The D gene is left open where the match is weak. Clone sizes are given selectively: once, few, many, or a class where the clone is expanded.

>NA|NA|TRBV7-2|TRBJ2-5
TGTGCCAGCAGCTTTGCGGCGGGGTCAGGGAAGACCCAGTACTTC
CASSFAAGSGKTQYF
>NA|few|TRBV7-9|TRBJ1-6
TGTGCCAGCAGCTTAGGGACGGAAAATTCACCCCTCCACTTT
CASSLGTENSPLHF
>TRBD1|NA|TRBV7-2|TRBJ1-4
TGTGCCAGCAGCTCGGGACAGGTTAATGAAAAACTGTTTTTT
CASSSGQVNEKLFF
>NA|NA|TRBV10-3|TRBJ2-7
TGTGCCATCAGTGGTCCCTCGGGCGAGCAGTACTTC
CAISGPSGEQYF
>NA|NA|TRBV11-2|TRBJ2-7
TGTGCCAGCAGCTTAGAAGGAGTAGGGGGAGGCGAGCAGTACTTC
CASSLEGVGGGEQYF
>NA|large|TRBV4-3|TRBJ1-3
TGCGCCAGCAGCCAGGACCTCAGCTCTGGAAACACCATATATTTT
CASSQDLSSGNTIYF
>TRBD1|once|TRBV5-5|TRBJ1-5
TGTGCCAGCAGCTTGACAGGGGGGAAAAATCAGCCCCAGCATTTT
CASSLTGGKNQPQHF
>TRBD2|once|TRBV6-4|TRBJ2-3
TGTGCCAGCAGTGAGGTTGCGGGGGGCCGCACAGATACGCAGTATTTT
CASSEVAGGRTDTQYF
>NA|NA|TRBV6-5|TRBJ1-1
TGTGCCAGCCTGCCGGAAGGGAAACCCACTGAAGCTTTCTTT
CASLPEGKPTEAFF
>TRBD2|few|TRBV19|TRBJ2-1
TGTGCCAGTAGTGACTATGCGGGACTAGCGGGCTCCTACAATGAGCAGTTCTTC
CASSDYAGLAGSYNEQFF
>TRBD1|NA|TRBV5-6|TRBJ1-5
TGTGCCAGCAGCTTTGGACAGGGGCTTCAGCCCCAGCATTTT
CASSFGQGLQPQHF
>NA|once|TRBV5-1|TRBJ1-1
TGCGCCAGCAGCTTGTTTCGGACAGTGAACACTGAAGCTTTCTTT
CASSLFRTVNTEAFF
>NA|NA|TRBV2|TRBJ1-3
TGTGCCAGCAGTGAAGGGGGGGCTTTTGGAAACACCATATATTTT
CASSEGGAFGNTIYF
>TRBD2|NA|TRBV7-3|TRBJ2-1
TGTGCCAGCAGCCGCTCCGGGGGAGGGGAGCAGTTCTTC
CASSRSGGGEQFF
>NA|NA|TRBV12-5|TRBJ1-5
TGTGCTAGTGGGGCTTCGGGCCCTCGTGGGCAGCCCCAGCATTTT
CASGASGPRGQPQHF
>TRBD1|NA|TRBV2|TRBJ1-2
TGTGCCGGCCGACAGGGAAATGTGGGCTACACCTTC
CAGRQGNVGYTF
>NA|NA|TRBV18|TRBJ1-2
TGTGCCAGCTCGCCACAGGCATCTGGGGATGGCTACACCTTC
CASSPQASGDGYTF
>TRBD2|NA|TRBV5-5|TRBJ2-7
TGTGCCAGCAGCTTGGCGACTAGCCGAGTCTACGAGCAGTACTTC
CASSLATSRVYEQYF
>NA|NA|TRBV11-2|TRBJ1-6
TGTGCCAGCAGCTTAGGGGGACTAAATTCACCCCTCCACTTT
CASSLGGLNSPLHF
>NA|NA|TRBV7-3|TRBJ2-2
TGTGCCAGCCGACATCCAAACACCGGGGAGCTGTTTTTT
CASRHPNTGELFF
>NA|NA|TRBV9|TRBJ2-5
TGTGCCAGCAGCGCCTATTCCGGATCTCAAGAGACCCAGTACTTC
CASSAYSGSQETQYF
>TRBD1|NA|TRBV5-1|TRBJ2-1
TGCGCCAGCAGCCTGGGACAGGTCTACAATGAGCAGTTCTTC
CASSLGQVYNEQFF
>TRBD1|NA|TRBV11-3|TRBJ2-5
TGTGCCAGCAGCCCGGGACAGGGAAGTGTAGAGACCCAGTACTTC
CASSPGQGSVETQYF
>TRBD2|NA|TRBV11-2|TRBJ2-3
TGTGCCAGCAGCTCCAGCGGGGTGGGCACAGATACGCAGTATTTT
CASSSSGVGTDTQYF
>NA|NA|TRBV5-1|TRBJ2-7
TGCGCCAGCAGGAGTAACGGCTACGAGCAGTACTTC
CASRSNGYEQYF
>NA|NA|TRBV19|TRBJ1-1
TGTGCCAGTAGTATAGATATTTTCAAACAGCGAGGTGAAGCTTTCTTT
CASSIDIFKQRGEAFF
>NA|NA|TRBV7-7|TRBJ2-7
TGTGCTAGCAGCTTATCTCGACAGTCCTACGAGCAGTACTTC
CASSLSRQSYEQYF
>NA|NA|TRBV28|TRBJ1-2
TGTGCCAGCAGTTCCACAGGGTGGGGTGGCTACACCTTC
CASSSTGWGGYTF
>TRBD2|NA|TRBV6-6|TRBJ2-7
TGTGCCACCCGGGACTACCACTACGAGCAGTACTTC
CATRDYHYEQYF
>NA|NA|TRBV18|TRBJ2-1
TGTGCCAGCTCACCACGGATCTGGAGTGAGCAGTTCTTC
CASSPRIWSEQFF
>NA|once|TRBV19|TRBJ1-6
TGTGCCAGTAGTATTGACAGTCTAAGCTCCTATAATTCACCCCTCCACTTT
CASSIDSLSSYNSPLHF
>NA|NA|TRBV13|TRBJ2-7
TGTGCCAGCAGCTTAGTAGGGAGGAGTTCCTACGAGCAGTACTTC
CASSLVGRSSYEQYF
>NA|NA|TRBV5-6|TRBJ1-6
TGTGCCAGCAGCTTGGACAGTATGCTGGGTAATTCACCCCTCCACTTT
CASSLDSMLGNSPLHF
>TRBD1|NA|TRBV7-2|TRBJ2-7
TGTGCCAGCAGCCCGGCAGGGACAGGTGTATACTCCTACGAGCAGTACTTC
CASSPAGTGVYSYEQYF
>NA|NA|TRBV11-3|TRBJ1-3
TGTGCCAGCAGCTTAGTGGGGTCCGGAAACACCATATATTTT
CASSLVGSGNTIYF
>NA|NA|TRBV6-5|TRBJ1-3
TGTGCCAGCAGTTATTCCTCAGGCTCTGGAAACACCATATATTTT
CASSYSSGSGNTIYF
>NA|NA|TRBV13|TRBJ2-7
TGTGCCAGCAGCTCTCGGGCAGGAAAGCCCTACGAGCAGTACTTC
CASSSRAGKPYEQYF
>NA|NA|TRBV19|TRBJ2-6
TGTGCCAGTAGTATAGTGGAGGGGCGGTGGGCCAACGTCCTGACTTTC
CASSIVEGRWANVLTF
>NA|NA|TRBV2|TRBJ2-1
TGTGCCAGCAGTGGTTCTCGGGCAAATGAGCAGTTCTTC
CASSGSRANEQFF
>NA|large|TRBV18|TRBJ1-1
TGTGCCAGCTCACCTGGGCAGGGCCTTATGAACACTGAAGCTTTCTTT
CASSPGQGLMNTEAFF
>NA|NA|TRBV5-1|TRBJ1-1
TGCGCCAGCAGCCGGGGGGCGCTCAGTAAGGCTTTCTTT
CASSRGALSKAFF
>NA|NA|TRBV29-1|TRBJ2-5
TGCAGCGTTGTTTCAGCCTCGGAGACCCAGTACTTC
CSVVSASETQYF
>TRBD1|NA|TRBV9|TRBJ1-2
TGTGCCAGCAGCGTAATCCCGGGACAGAACTATGGCTACACCTTC
CASSVIPGQNYGYTF
>TRBD1|NA|TRBV10-3|TRBJ1-1
TGTGCCATCAGTGAGCGCTCCGGGACAGGAGCTGAAGCTTTCTTT
CAISERSGTGAEAFF
>TRBD1|NA|TRBV7-9|TRBJ2-7
TGTGCCAGCAACAGGGGTTTCGACGAGCAGTACTTC
CASNRGFDEQYF
>NA|few|TRBV11-2|TRBJ1-5
TGTGCCAGCAGCTTAGCAGGCCAGCGAGGACAGCCCCAGCATTTT
CASSLAGQRGQPQHF